This TCR beta chain was captured by sequencing in a study of response to subunit inactivated influenza vaccine. Overall study results and limits: Authors suggested seasonal influenza vaccinations each recruit few new T cells.

The table lists this clonotype with a few counts. Its antigen remains unidentified. The length of the CDR3 is 17 residues. Trimming pared 2 bases from V and 0 bases from J, leaving 14 bases between. Germline assignment: CDR1 LGHNA and CDR2 YNFKEQ. TCRdb processed the RT-PCR reads anew with MiXCR; each CDR3 protein has one entry. This table holds roughly 700,000 distinct CDR3 sequences, about 14% found once. The sequencing here drew on PBMCs from blood, taken less than 15 days before vaccination. The TCR was taken from a man aged 50 to 60 who received an inactivated influenza vaccine. The chain has TRBV4-2 and TRBJ2-1; either TRBD1 or TRBD2 may supply D (5 bases each). CDR3 sequence: CASSQTGAFGSYNEQFF. The CDR3 coding sequence is TGTGCCAGCAGCCAAACCGGGGCGTTTGGCTCCTACAATGAGCAGTTCTTC.